This is a list of T cell receptor beta chains from one sample in a study of T cell repertoires in cytomegalovirus infection. TCRdb reanalysed the reads using MiXCR and keeps one entry per CDR3 protein. The top ten hold 10% to 13% of the sample, which has around 450,000 distinct CDR3 sequences, approximately 10% seen once. Material for sequencing was PBMCs. The receptors here all came from a human donor in good health (CMV status not recorded). Some clones in this sample may be carry-over from other donors' samples. Both conserved end residues are part of each CDR3. D genes are given only for firm matches. Clone sizes are given selectively: once, few, many, or a class where the clone is expanded.

J,V,size,D,DNA,CDR3
TRBJ2-7,TRBV9,NA,NA,TGTGCCAGCAGCGTAGGAGACCCATCCCACGAGCAGTACTTC,CASSVGDPSHEQYF
TRBJ2-3,TRBV5-6,few,NA,TGTGCCAGCAGCTTGATGGACTCGGATACGCAGTATTTT,CASSLMDSDTQYF
TRBJ1-5,TRBV6-6,many,NA,TGTGCCAGCAGTTACCAGGGAAGGGGCAATCAGCCCCAGCATTTT,CASSYQGRGNQPQHF
TRBJ1-5,TRBV12-5,many,NA,TGTGCTAGTGGTTCCCTCACGGCGAATCAGCCCCAGCATTTT,CASGSLTANQPQHF
TRBJ2-2,TRBV4-2,many,NA,TGTGCCAGCAGCCCCTTAACTCCGGGACTGATCGACACCGGGGAGCTGTTTTTT,CASSPLTPGLIDTGELFF
TRBJ2-4,TRBV19,many,TRBD1,TGTGCCAGTAACAAGCCCCCACTGGGACAGGCAAAAAACATTCAGTACTTC,CASNKPPLGQAKNIQYF
TRBJ2-6,TRBV5-1,NA,NA,TGCGCCAGCACCCAAAGGGGGATCCCTGGGGCCAACGTCCTGACTTTC,CASTQRGIPGANVLTF
TRBJ1-2,TRBV6-6,NA,NA,TGTGCCAGCAGCGGTGCGGGCTACACCTTC,CASSGAGYTF
TRBJ1-4,TRBV14,NA,NA,TGTGCCAGCAGCCAAGTAGGGCTGGGAAAGGAAAAACTGTTTTTT,CASSQVGLGKEKLFF
TRBJ1-1,TRBV27,many,NA,TGTGCCAGCAGTCCGACGACAGGCACTGAAGCTTTCTTT,CASSPTTGTEAFF
TRBJ1-5,TRBV12-5,many,TRBD1,TGTGCTAGTGGTTTGGTACTAGGGGGCAATAGCAATCAGCCCCAGCATTTT,CASGLVLGGNSNQPQHF
TRBJ2-3,TRBV7-8,many,TRBD1,TGTGCCAGCAGCTCGGGACAGTATAGCACAGATACGCAGTATTTT,CASSSGQYSTDTQYF
TRBJ1-5,TRBV10-3,many,TRBD1,TGTGCCATCAGCCGGGACAGCGGTTTTTATAGCAATCAGCCCCAGCATTTT,CAISRDSGFYSNQPQHF
TRBJ2-7,TRBV5-1,few,TRBD2,TGCGCCAGCAGCTTGGCCCCAGCGGGGATCTCCTACGAGCAGTACTTC,CASSLAPAGISYEQYF
TRBJ2-3,TRBV4-1,NA,TRBD1,TGCGCCAGCAGTCTCCGGTCACCGGGACAGGGATCAGATACGCAGTATTTT,CASSLRSPGQGSDTQYF
TRBJ2-1,TRBV5-5,NA,TRBD2,TGTGCCAGCGGGGCCCTAGCGGGGGGTAACAATGAGCAGTTCTTC,CASGALAGGNNEQFF
TRBJ1-1,TRBV5-5,few,NA,TGTGCCAGCAGCTTGTCTGGGGGCCACACTGAAGCTTTCTTT,CASSLSGGHTEAFF
TRBJ1-2,TRBV7-2,many,NA,TGTGCCAGCAGCGCCCGTCGACCCGGCCTGAGTAACTATGGCTACACCTTC,CASSARRPGLSNYGYTF
TRBJ1-5,TRBV12-5,few,TRBD1,TGTGCTAGTGGCCAGACAGGGTTTGACCAGCCCCAGCATTTT,CASGQTGFDQPQHF
TRBJ1-1,TRBV15,many,NA,TGTGCCACCAGCAGAGAAAAGCGTTTTAAAGCTTTCTTT,CATSREKRFKAFF
TRBJ1-2,TRBV9,NA,TRBD1,TGTGCCAGCAGCGTAGTGTTGGACAGGGGATTAACTAACTATGGCTACACCTTC,CASSVVLDRGLTNYGYTF
TRBJ1-4,TRBV28,many,NA,TGTGCCAGCAGTTTTATGCACCTCGCGGAAAAACTGTTTTTT,CASSFMHLAEKLFF
TRBJ1-6,TRBV5-1,NA,NA,TGCGCCAGCAGCTTGGCCGGGACTGGGAGCTCCTATAATTCACCCCTCCACTTT,CASSLAGTGSSYNSPLHF
TRBJ1-5,TRBV19,NA,NA,TGTGCCAGTAGTATAGATGAGGCAGACAATCAGCCCCAGCATTTT,CASSIDEADNQPQHF
TRBJ2-4,TRBV7-2,many,NA,TGTGCCAGCAGCCCCAAGGCCCTCGCCTCTAAAAACATTCAGTACTTC,CASSPKALASKNIQYF
TRBJ2-3,TRBV29-1,many,TRBD2,TGCAGCGCCCCTCGGGGAGGGACGGGCACAGATACGCAGTATTTT,CSAPRGGTGTDTQYF
TRBJ1-2,TRBV10-3,NA,NA,TGTGCCATCAGTGATAGGGGACGGAACTATGGCTACACCTTC,CAISDRGRNYGYTF
TRBJ2-1,TRBV19,many,TRBD2,TGTGCCAGTAGTATATGGCTAGCGGGGGGCAATGAGCAGTTCTTC,CASSIWLAGGNEQFF
TRBJ2-7,TRBV7-9,many,NA,TGTGCCAGCGCCCTAGGGGCCTACGAGCAGTACTTC,CASALGAYEQYF
TRBJ1-5,TRBV2,few,TRBD1,TGTGCCAGCGCCGTCCCACCGGGACAGGGGCACAATCAGCCCCAGCATTTT,CASAVPPGQGHNQPQHF
TRBJ2-1,TRBV28,many,TRBD2,TGTGCCAGCAGTTTGCGGGGAGGGCCCTACAATGAGCAGTTCTTC,CASSLRGGPYNEQFF
TRBJ1-1,TRBV4-1,many,NA,TGCGCCAGCAGCCACTTATACAGAAACACTGAAGCTTTCTTT,CASSHLYRNTEAFF
TRBJ2-3,TRBV6-1,many,NA,TGTGCCAGCAGGTCGGCTAGAAGTACCACAGATACGCAGTATTTT,CASRSARSTTDTQYF
TRBJ2-1,TRBV6-5,few,TRBD2,TGTGCCAGCAGTTACTCGCCCTATCGTCTAGCGGGGGTATACAATGAGCAGTTCTTC,CASSYSPYRLAGVYNEQFF
TRBJ2-4,TRBV28,many,NA,TGTGCCAGCAGCGCGGGACAGCAGAAAAACATTCAGTACTTC,CASSAGQQKNIQYF
TRBJ1-1,TRBV3-1,NA,NA,TGTGCCAGCAGCCTAAATGCGGGTGTGGAAGCTTTCTTT,CASSLNAGVEAFF
TRBJ2-7,TRBV7-8,many,NA,TGTGCCAGCAGCGTTAATAGCGGCAGCTCCTACGAGCAGTACTTC,CASSVNSGSSYEQYF
TRBJ2-5,TRBV2,NA,TRBD1,TGTGCCAGCAGTGGAACCGGGACAGGGCGAGAGACCCAGTACTTC,CASSGTGTGRETQYF
TRBJ2-3,TRBV2,many,NA,TGTGCCAGCAGTGATTTTGATACGCAGTATTTT,CASSDFDTQYF
TRBJ1-1,TRBV5-1,few,NA,TGCGCCAGCAGCGATCATCAGGGGTCTGGGACTGAAGCTTTCTTT,CASSDHQGSGTEAFF
TRBJ2-3,TRBV7-2,many,NA,TGTGCCAGCAGCTTAGGGGGGATGGATACGCAGTATTTT,CASSLGGMDTQYF
TRBJ1-2,TRBV20-1,NA,TRBD1,TGCAGTGCTAGTTTACCGGACAGGGAGGGCTACACCTTC,CSASLPDREGYTF
TRBJ1-1,TRBV6-5,NA,NA,TGTGCCAGCAGTTACGTGGGGGAGAAGGACACTGAAGCTTTCTTT,CASSYVGEKDTEAFF
TRBJ2-1,TRBV10-3,NA,NA,TGTGCCATCAGCTCACAAGGGGGGCAGTTCTTC,CAISSQGGQFF
TRBJ1-1,TRBV5-1,NA,TRBD1,TGCGCCAGCAGCCCTATAACCGGGACAGGGTTTGGTACTGAAGCTTTCTTT,CASSPITGTGFGTEAFF
TRBJ2-1,TRBV24-1,few,NA,TGTGCCACCAGGGGGGGAGTCACAGGGGCTAACTACAATGAGCAGTTCTTC,CATRGGVTGANYNEQFF
TRBJ1-5,TRBV10-3,many,NA,TGTGCCATCAGTGAAGGGGGGGCGATCAATCAGCCCCAGCATTTT,CAISEGGAINQPQHF
TRBJ1-5,TRBV5-8,many,TRBD1,TGTGCCAGCAGCTTGGATCCTCATTCACTCTCAGGGGGATACAATCAGCCCCAGCATTTT,CASSLDPHSLSGGYNQPQHF
TRBJ2-1,TRBV7-6,once,NA,TGTGCCAGCAGCTTAAGACTTCCAAGCTCCTACAATGAGCAGTTCTTC,CASSLRLPSSYNEQFF
TRBJ2-7,TRBV12-3/TRBV12-4,few,NA,TGTGCCAGCAGTTTGCAGGGTAGTTCGGGCGAGCAGTACTTC,CASSLQGSSGEQYF
TRBJ2-3,TRBV20-1,few,NA,TGCAGTGCTAGAGCGCTTAGGAGGGCCCCAGATACGCAGTATTTT,CSARALRRAPDTQYF
TRBJ2-3,TRBV2,many,NA,TGTGCCAGCAGTGAGGAGGGGGGAAGCACAGATACGCAGTATTTT,CASSEEGGSTDTQYF
TRBJ1-4,TRBV4-2,once,NA,TGTGCCAGCAGCCAGGCTCACTCGTCCGCTAATGAAAAACTGTTTTTT,CASSQAHSSANEKLFF
TRBJ2-1,TRBV14,many,NA,TGTGCCAGCAGCAGTGCTCCGGACAATGAGCAGTTCTTC,CASSSAPDNEQFF
TRBJ1-2,TRBV29-1,few,NA,TGCAGCATCAGGGGTGGCTATGGCTACACCTTC,CSIRGGYGYTF
TRBJ2-3,TRBV19,few,NA,TGTGCCAGTAGTATGGGGAGCTCAGATACGCAGTATTTT,CASSMGSSDTQYF
TRBJ2-1,TRBV20-1,many,NA,TGCAGTGCCGTCGGGGCAATAACCCACAATGAGCAGTTCTTC,CSAVGAITHNEQFF
TRBJ2-2,TRBV28,many,TRBD1,TGTGCCAGCAGTTTATCGACAGGGCCGAACACCGGGGAGCTGTTTTTT,CASSLSTGPNTGELFF
TRBJ2-7,TRBV28,few,TRBD2,TGTGCCAGCAGCCCAGCGGGAGGGCCAACCGTCGAGCAGTACTTC,CASSPAGGPTVEQYF